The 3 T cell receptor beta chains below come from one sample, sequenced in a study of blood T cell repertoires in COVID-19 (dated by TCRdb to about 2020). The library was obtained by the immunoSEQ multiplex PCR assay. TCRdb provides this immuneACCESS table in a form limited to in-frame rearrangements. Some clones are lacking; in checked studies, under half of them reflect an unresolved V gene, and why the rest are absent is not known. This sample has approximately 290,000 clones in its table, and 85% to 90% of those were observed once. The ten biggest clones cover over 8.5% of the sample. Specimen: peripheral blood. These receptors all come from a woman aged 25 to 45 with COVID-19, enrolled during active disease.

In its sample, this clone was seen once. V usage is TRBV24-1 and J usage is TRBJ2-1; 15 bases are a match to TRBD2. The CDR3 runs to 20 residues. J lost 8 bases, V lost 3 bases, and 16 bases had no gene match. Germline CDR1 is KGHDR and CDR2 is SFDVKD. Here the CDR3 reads CATSDVNPGTSGGPQDEQFF. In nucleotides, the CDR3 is TGTGCCACCAGTGATGTAAATCCCGGGACTAGCGGGGGGCCCCAGGATGAGCAGTTCTTC.

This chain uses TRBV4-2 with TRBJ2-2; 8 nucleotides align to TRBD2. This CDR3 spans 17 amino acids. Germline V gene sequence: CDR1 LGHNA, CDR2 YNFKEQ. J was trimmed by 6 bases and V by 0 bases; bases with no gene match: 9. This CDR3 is CASSQEGTSGSPGELFF. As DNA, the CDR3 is TGTGCCAGCAGCCAAGAGGGTACTAGCGGATCCCCCGGGGAGCTGTTTTTT.

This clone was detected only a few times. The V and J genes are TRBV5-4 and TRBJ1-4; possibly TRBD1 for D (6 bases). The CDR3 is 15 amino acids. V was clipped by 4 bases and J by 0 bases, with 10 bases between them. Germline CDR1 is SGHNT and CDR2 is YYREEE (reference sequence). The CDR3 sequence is CASSKGGATNEKLFF. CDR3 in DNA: TGTGCCAGCAGCAAAGGGGGGGCAACTAATGAAAAACTGTTTTTT.